This T cell receptor (beta chain) was retrieved from a study of blood T cells in healthy people across ages. A second roughly 7 to 11 cycle PCR used barcoded and J-beta primers. MiXCR, run by TCRdb on the 5' RACE reads, gives a single entry per CDR3 protein. This table has about 1.8 million distinct CDR3 sequences, roughly 49% appearing once. This clonotype showed up just a few times. Sequenced material: blood. The receptor was isolated from a woman aged 40 to 50 in good health.

CDR3 sequence: CASSLNSGQGHSPLHF. CDR3 nucleotide sequence: TGTGCCAGCAGTTTAAATAGTGGTCAGGGTCATTCACCCCTCCACTTT. J is TRBJ1-6 and V is TRBV27; a weak D match, TRBD1 (5 bases). The CDR3 sequence is 16 residues long. Trimming took off 2 bases at V and 8 bases at J, with 16 bases between the two ends. CDR1 is MNHEY, CDR2 SMNVEV, per germline (reference sequence).